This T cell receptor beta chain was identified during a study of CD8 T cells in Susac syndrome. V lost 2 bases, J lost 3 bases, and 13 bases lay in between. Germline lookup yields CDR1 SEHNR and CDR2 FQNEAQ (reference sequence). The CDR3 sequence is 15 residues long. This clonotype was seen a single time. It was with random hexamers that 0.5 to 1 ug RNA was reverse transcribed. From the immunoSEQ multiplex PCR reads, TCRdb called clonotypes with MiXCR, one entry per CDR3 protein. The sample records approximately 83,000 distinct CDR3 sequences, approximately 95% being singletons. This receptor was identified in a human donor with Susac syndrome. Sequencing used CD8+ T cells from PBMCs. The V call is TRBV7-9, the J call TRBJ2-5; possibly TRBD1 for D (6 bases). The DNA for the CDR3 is TGTGCCAGCAGCTTACCTCAGACAGGCAAAGAGACCCAGTACTTC. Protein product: CASSLPQTGKETQYF.